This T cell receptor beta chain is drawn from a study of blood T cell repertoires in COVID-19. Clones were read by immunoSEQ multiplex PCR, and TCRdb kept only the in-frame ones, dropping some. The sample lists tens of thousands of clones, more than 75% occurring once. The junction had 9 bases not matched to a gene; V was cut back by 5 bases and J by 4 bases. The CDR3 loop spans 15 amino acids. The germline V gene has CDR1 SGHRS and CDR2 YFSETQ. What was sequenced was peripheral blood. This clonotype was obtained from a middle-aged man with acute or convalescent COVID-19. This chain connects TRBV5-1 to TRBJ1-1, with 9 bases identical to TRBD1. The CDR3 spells CASRRTGTGFTEAFF. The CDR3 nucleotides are TGCGCCAGCAGAAGGACCGGGACAGGGTTCACTGAAGCTTTCTTT. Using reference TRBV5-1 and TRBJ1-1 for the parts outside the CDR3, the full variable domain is KAGVTQTPRYLIKTRGQQVTLSCSPISGHRSVSWYQQTPGQGLQFLFEYFSETQRNKGNFPGRFSGRQFSNSRSEMNVSTLELGDSALYLCASRRTGTGFTEAFFGQGTRLTVV.